The 22 T cell receptor beta chains in this list originate from one sample, sequenced in a study of T cells in Graves' hyperthyroidism and ophthalmopathy. RNA transcripts gave rise to amplified TCR beta CDR3 regions. The study used the HTBI primer set for a first-round RT-PCR of the TCR CDR3. TCRdb analysed the multiplex PCR reads with MiXCR anew, one entry per CDR3 protein. The table includes around 360,000 distinct CDR3 sequences, roughly 15% detected once. Sequencing was carried out using blood. The source of these receptors is a woman aged 60-70 years with Graves' ophthalmopathy.

V usage is TRBV5-1 and J usage is TRBJ2-7, with TRBD1 identical over 7 bases. Trimming took 5 bases from V and 2 from J; bases not matched to a gene: 10. The CDR3 loop spans 15 amino acids. Germline-derived CDR1 and CDR2 are SGHRS and YFSETQ. CDR3 DNA sequence: TGCGCCAGCAGACCCGACCCCGGGACAGCCTACGAGCAGTACTTC. Its protein is CASRPDPGTAYEQYF. The full variable domain, rest sourced from reference TRBV5-1 and TRBJ2-7, is KAGVTQTPRYLIKTRGQQVTLSCSPISGHRSVSWYQQTPGQGLQFLFEYFSETQRNKGNFPGRFSGRQFSNSRSEMNVSTLELGDSALYLCASRPDPGTAYEQYFGPGTRLTVT.

This chain uses TRBV4-1 with TRBJ2-7, with 8 bases aligning to TRBD2. Trimming at V came to 2 bases and at J to 3 bases, leaving 3 bases not matched to a gene. Germline V gene sequence: CDR1 MGHRA, CDR2 YSYEKL. The CDR3 is 14 amino acids. The CDR3 sequence: CASSQKSGSYEQYF. The CDR3 DNA sequence: TGCGCCAGCAGCCAAAAAAGCGGGAGCTACGAGCAGTACTTC.

The chain recombines TRBV5-6 with TRBJ2-7; D perhaps matches TRBD2 (6 bases). Trimming removed 4 bases from V and 6 bases from J, with 14 bases in between. This CDR3 region has 13 residues. CDR1 is SGHDT, CDR2 YYEEEE, per germline. CDR3 region: CASSPRGFAEQYF. The CDR3 DNA is TGTGCCAGCAGCCCTCGGGGGTTCGCCGAGCAGTACTTC.

The chain employs TRBV28 and TRBJ2-5; D unclear. CDR1 is MDHEN and CDR2 is SYDVKM in the germline V gene. V lost 3 bases to trimming and J lost 7 bases, with 27 bases between them. This CDR3 region has 18 residues. CDR3 sequence (DNA): TGTGCCAGCAGTTTTAATAGGTGGGGTGCTCCCGAAGACGGGACCCAGTACTTC. It specifies CASSFNRWGAPEDGTQYF.

This clonotype was detected ten times or more. The chain is built from TRBV7-2 and TRBJ1-5; D gene uncertain. The CDR3 extends over 14 amino acids. Deletions cut 2 bases from V and 6 bases from J, with 11 bases between. CDR1 and CDR2 (germline): SGHTA, FQGNSA. The CDR3: CASSLSQASQPQHF. CDR3 coding DNA: TGTGCCAGCAGCTTATCTCAGGCTAGTCAGCCCCAGCATTTT.

This clonotype was recorded many times. The chain recombines TRBV5-1 with TRBJ2-5, with D unresolved. CDR1 is SGHRS, CDR2 YFSETQ, per germline. Trimming took 4 bases from V and 1 from J, leaving 11 bases between them. This CDR3 has 14 residues. CDR3 loop: CASSTGRGQETQYF. CDR3 sequence (DNA): TGCGCCAGCAGCACCGGACGTGGCCAAGAGACCCAGTACTTC.

This clonotype has more than one count but fewer than ten. The rearrangement joins TRBV5-5 to TRBJ2-2; the D gene is possibly TRBD2 (5 bases). Germline loops: CDR1 SGHKS, CDR2 YYEKEE (reference sequence). The CDR3 is 15 residues long. Trimming removed 2 bases from V and 4 bases from J, with 12 bases in between. CDR3 sequence reads: CASSFPGFPTGELFF. CDR3 nucleotide sequence: TGTGCCAGCAGCTTCCCGGGATTCCCCACCGGGGAGCTGTTTTTT.

V is TRBV20-1 and J is TRBJ1-4, with D perhaps TRBD1 (6 bases). Between the trimmed V and J ends, which lost 1 base and 1 base, there was a span of 19 bases. Germline CDR1 is DFQATT and CDR2 is SNEGSKA (reference sequence). The CDR3 totals 18 residues. CDR3 sequence: CSARGGGAGALTNEKLFF. In DNA form, the CDR3 reads TGCAGTGCTAGAGGGGGGGGAGCAGGGGCCTTAACTAATGAAAAACTGTTTTTT.

This clonotype was picked up a small number of times. J is TRBJ1-6 and V is TRBV20-1, with no clear D. Germline CDR1 reads DFQATT; CDR2 reads SNEGSKA (reference sequence). This CDR3 is 13 amino acids long. The V end was cut by 1 base, the J end by 5 bases, with 6 bases between. The CDR3 sequence is CSARAGNNSPLHF. The CDR3 nucleotides read TGCAGTGCTAGAGCCGGGAATAATTCACCCCTCCACTTT.

A few counts support this clonotype. This chain uses TRBV18 with TRBJ2-1; 8 nucleotides align to TRBD2. CDR3 length: 13 residues. V shed 3 bases, J shed 15 bases, and the junction held 10 bases outside the gene matches. The germline CDR1 and CDR2 sequences are KGHSH and LQKENI. The CDR3 sequence: CASSPWSGSEGFF. The CDR3 nucleotides read TGTGCCAGCTCACCCTGGAGCGGGAGTGAAGGGTTCTTC.

This clonotype came up many times. The rearrangement joins TRBV2 to TRBJ2-1; 8 bases align to TRBD2. Unmatched junction bases numbered 13, after V lost 1 base and J lost 8 bases. Germline V CDR1 and CDR2: SNHLY, FYNNEI. The CDR3 runs 17 residues. CDR3 DNA: TGTGCCAGCAGTGAAGGTTGGACTAGCTTCTACGGCGATGAGCAGTTCTTC. Translated: CASSEGWTSFYGDEQFF.

This clonotype was counted many times. V is TRBV6-1 and J is TRBJ2-7, with D possibly TRBD2 on 5 matching bases. The CDR3 length is 12 residues. The V gene lost 5 bases and the J gene lost 6 bases, with 11 bases spanning the gap. Per the germline V gene, CDR1 is MNHNS and CDR2 is SASEGT. CDR3 DNA sequence: TGTGCCAGCAGTTCCCGGGAAGGCGAGCAGTACTTC. It yields the protein CASSSREGEQYF.

The sample holds many counts of this clonotype. This chain connects TRBV28 to TRBJ1-2; weak D call: TRBD1 (5 bases). This CDR3 comprises 13 residues. V was cut by 7 bases and J by 4 bases, with 13 bases left in between. Germline assignment: CDR1 MDHEN and CDR2 SYDVKM. This chain's CDR3 is CASMRGFGYGYTF. The CDR3 DNA is TGTGCCAGCATGAGGGGTTTCGGCTATGGCTACACCTTC.

Many counts were recorded for this clonotype. The chain employs TRBV7-2 and TRBJ2-1, with a possible D match to TRBD1 (6 bases). The CDR3 sequence is 14 residues long. In germline, CDR1 is SGHTA, CDR2 FQGNSA. V lost 4 bases and J lost 7, with 14 bases in between. The CDR3: CASSSGTLYNEQFF. The CDR3 coding sequence is TGTGCCAGCAGCTCCGGGACACTCTATAATGAGCAGTTCTTC. The whole variable domain, remainder taken from reference TRBV7-2 and TRBJ2-1, is GAGVSQSPSNKVTEKGKDVELRCDPISGHTALYWYRQSLGQGLEFLIYFQGNSAPDKSGLPSDRFSAERTGGSVSTLTIQRTQQEDSAVYLCASSSGTLYNEQFFGPGTRLTVL.

In this sample, this clonotype turned up a few times. The chain uses TRBV28 and TRBJ1-2; D is undetermined. V dropped 10 bases and J dropped 0 bases, with 15 bases sitting between them. The germline CDR1 and CDR2 sequences are MDHEN and SYDVKM. CDR3 size: 14 residues. The CDR3 region is CATHPTGTNYGYTF. CDR3 in DNA: TGTGCCACCCACCCAACCGGGACTAACTATGGCTACACCTTC.

This clonotype was detected ten times or more. This sequence joins TRBV7-9 and TRBJ2-7; D might be TRBD1 or TRBD2, each matching 5 bases. Germline lookup yields CDR1 SEHNR and CDR2 FQNEAQ (reference sequence). V dropped 2 bases and J dropped 2 bases, with 13 bases sitting between them. The CDR3 contains 15 residues. The CDR3 region has the DNA TGTGCCAGCAGCTTACGGGGCATCGATCCCTACGAGCAGTACTTC. This codes for CASSLRGIDPYEQYF.

In this sample, this clonotype turned up many times. The V and J genes are TRBV6-1 and TRBJ2-7; the match to TRBD2 covers 11 bases. The V gene's germline CDR1 is MNHNS and CDR2 SASEGT. This CDR3 contains 14 residues. The V gene end was trimmed by 6 bases and the J gene end by 4 bases; junction bases not matched to a gene: 5. The CDR3 nucleotides are TGTGCCAGCAGCCGGGGACTAGCGGAATACGAGCAGTACTTC. Translating it yields CASSRGLAEYEQYF.

The chain couples TRBV9 to TRBJ2-7, with TRBD1 matching over 8 bases. This CDR3 comprises 14 residues. Germline V lookup: CDR1 SGDLS, CDR2 YYNGEE. V trimming: 0 bases; J trimming: 4 bases; junction bases outside the gene matches: 3. The CDR3 coding sequence is TGTGCCAGCAGCGTAGGACAGGGGTGGTACGAGCAGTACTTC. It codes for CASSVGQGWYEQYF. Based on the CDR3 plus reference TRBV9 and TRBJ2-7, the full variable domain is DSGVTQTPKHLITATGQRVTLRCSPRSGDLSVYWYQQSLDQGLQFLIQYYNGEERAKGNILERFSAQQFPDLHSELNLSSLELGDSALYFCASSVGQGWYEQYFGPGTRLTVT.

There are many counts of this clonotype. This sequence joins TRBV7-9 and TRBJ2-1; D gene unclear. The V gene's germline CDR1 is SEHNR and CDR2 FQNEAQ (reference sequence). The V end was cut by 5 bases, the J end by 0 bases, with 11 bases between. CDR3 length: 15 amino acids. The CDR3 coding sequence is TGTGCCAGCAGCCAAACTCCGAGCTCCTACAATGAGCAGTTCTTC. Protein sequence: CASSQTPSSYNEQFF.

The table lists this clonotype with a few counts. The rearrangement links TRBV28 to TRBJ2-7; D remains unclear. Per the germline V gene, CDR1 is MDHEN and CDR2 is SYDVKM. The V end lost 5 bases, the J end lost 2 bases, and 4 bases lay between the germline ends. This CDR3 is built from 11 residues. CDR3 nucleotide sequence: TGTGCCAGCAGTGAACCCTACGAGCAGTACTTC. Its protein product is CASSEPYEQYF.

The table lists this clonotype with many counts. The genes are TRBV7-2 and TRBJ2-3; no clear D. This CDR3 is built from 14 residues. V dropped 5 bases and J dropped 4 bases, with 13 bases sitting between them. CDR1 and CDR2 (germline): SGHTA, FQGNSA. DNA of the CDR3: TGTGCCAGCAGCCCCCGTGGGATGGCAGATACGCAGTATTTT. It specifies CASSPRGMADTQYF.

This clonotype was seen repeatedly, ten times or more. The V call is TRBV29-1, the J call TRBJ2-2; no definite D call. Germline lookup yields CDR1 SQVTM and CDR2 ANQGSEA. Trimming left V 4 bases short and J 5 bases short, with 11 bases between. This CDR3 is 13 amino acids long. CDR3 region: CSVVRTETGELFF. CDR3 DNA: TGCAGCGTTGTTAGGACGGAGACCGGGGAGCTGTTTTTT.